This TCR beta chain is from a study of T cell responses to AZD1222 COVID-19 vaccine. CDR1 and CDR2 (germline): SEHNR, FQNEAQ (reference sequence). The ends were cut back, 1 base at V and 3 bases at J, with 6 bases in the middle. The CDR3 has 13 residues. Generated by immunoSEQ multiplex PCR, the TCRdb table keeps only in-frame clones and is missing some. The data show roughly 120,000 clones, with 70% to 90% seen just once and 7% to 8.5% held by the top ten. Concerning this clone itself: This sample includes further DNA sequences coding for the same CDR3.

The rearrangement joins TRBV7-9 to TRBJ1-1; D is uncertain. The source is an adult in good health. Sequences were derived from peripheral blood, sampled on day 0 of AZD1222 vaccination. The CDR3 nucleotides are TGTGCCAGCAGCTTAGAAAGAGACACTGAAGCTTTCTTT. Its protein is CASSLERDTEAFF.